These 24 T cell receptor beta chains originate from one sample sequenced in a study of OX40 agonist ivuxolimab in advanced cancers. The data were produced by immunoSEQ multiplex PCR, yet TCRdb's version contains in-frame clones alone and is incomplete. The sample has tens of thousands of clones; approximately 90% are singletons. This sample comprised CD4+ or CD8+ T cells sorted from blood, obtained in a trial of the OX40 agonist ivuxolimab. These TCRs come from an adult with an advanced solid tumor such as melanoma, head and neck, liver or kidney cancer.

In nucleotides, the CDR3 is TGTGCCAGCGGCGCTGGACAGGCGCTCTCCTACGAGCAGTACTTC. Protein: CASGAGQALSYEQYF. The chain has TRBV11-2 and TRBJ2-7; 7 nucleotides agree with TRBD1. CDR1 SGHAT and CDR2 FQNNGV come from the germline V gene. The CDR3 loop spans 15 amino acids. V shed 8 bases and J 0 bases; nucleotides not matched to a gene: 10.

The J gene is TRBJ2-7, the V gene TRBV7-9; 9 positions match TRBD1. Trimming removed 6 bases from V and 2 bases from J; junction bases left unmatched: 5. Per germline, CDR1 SEHNR and CDR2 FQNEAQ (reference sequence). The CDR3 has 14 amino acids. CDR3 sequence reads: CASSPGQGPYEQYF. The CDR3 region has the DNA TGTGCCAGCAGTCCGGGACAGGGTCCCTACGAGCAGTACTTC.

In its sample, this clone was seen a few times. V usage is TRBV7-9 and J usage is TRBJ1-1, with D possibly TRBD1 on 6 matching bases. Trimming left V 3 bases short and J 6 bases short, with 14 bases between. The length of the CDR3 is 14 residues. Germline V lookup: CDR1 SEHNR, CDR2 FQNEAQ (reference sequence). This chain's CDR3 is CASSLIRGLAEAFF. The CDR3 DNA is TGTGCCAGCAGCTTGATACGGGGGCTCGCTGAAGCTTTCTTT.

This chain links TRBV27 with TRBJ2-7; tentative D call: TRBD2 (5 bases). The germline V gene has CDR1 MNHEY and CDR2 SMNVEV (reference sequence). The V end was cut by 2 bases, the J end by 6 bases, with 11 bases between. The CDR3 extends over 13 amino acids. CDR3 loop: CASSLRGFGEQYF. The CDR3 DNA reads TGTGCCAGCAGTTTACGAGGGTTCGGCGAGCAGTACTTC.

This sequence joins TRBV7-2 and TRBJ2-7; 10 nucleotides agree with TRBD2. The trim removed 6 bases at V and 5 bases at J, leaving 7 bases unmatched. The CDR3 extends over 14 amino acids. In germline, CDR1 is SGHTA, CDR2 FQGNSA. CDR3 DNA: TGTGCCAGCAGTCGCGCTAGCGGGAGACACGAGCAGTACTTC. Protein sequence: CASSRASGRHEQYF.

This chain uses TRBV11-2 with TRBJ2-3, with D unresolved. This CDR3 comprises 17 residues. Per the germline V gene, CDR1 is SGHAT and CDR2 is FQNNGV. V was pared by 0 bases and J by 0 bases, with 13 bases between. The CDR3 DNA follows: TGTGCCAGCAGCTTAGATCCCCGGACGGGTAGCACAGATACGCAGTATTTT. This translates into CASSLDPRTGSTDTQYF.

The J gene is TRBJ2-1, the V gene TRBV7-9; D unclear. Germline lookup yields CDR1 SEHNR and CDR2 FQNEAQ (reference sequence). V lost 6 bases to trimming and J lost 7 bases, with 4 bases between them. The CDR3 runs to 10 residues. CDR3 amino acids: CASRGNEQFF. The DNA for the CDR3 is TGTGCCAGCAGGGGGAATGAGCAGTTCTTC.

CDR3 amino acids: CACSGTGGRSYTF. CDR3 sequence (DNA): TGTGCCTGCTCCGGGACAGGGGGCAGAAGCTACACCTTC. V is TRBV28 and J is TRBJ1-2, with 12 bases identical to TRBD1. The CDR3 sequence is 13 residues long. The V and J ends lost 11 bases and 9 bases, in that order; junction bases with no gene match: 10. Germline V lookup: CDR1 MDHEN, CDR2 SYDVKM.

This sequence joins TRBV19 and TRBJ2-7; D remains ambiguous. The germline gives CDR1 LNHDA, CDR2 SQIVND (reference sequence). V lost 1 base and J lost 0, with 13 bases in between. The CDR3 loop spans 16 amino acids. The CDR3 spells CASSIVVGGGSYEQYF. The CDR3 DNA reads TGTGCCAGTAGTATAGTAGTAGGCGGTGGCTCCTACGAGCAGTACTTC.

This rearrangement joins TRBV5-1 to TRBJ2-1; no reliable D call. Trimming removed 6 bases from V and 6 bases from J, with 16 bases in between. Per germline, CDR1 SGHRS and CDR2 YFSETQ. The CDR3 has 14 residues. The CDR3 DNA sequence: TGCGCCAGCACCCCGGCCGGAAACATCAATGAGCAGTTCTTC. Translating gives CASTPAGNINEQFF.

The rearrangement links TRBV25-1 to TRBJ2-7; no definite D call. Trimming removed 5 bases at V and 3 bases at J, with 11 bases between. There are 13 residues in the CDR3. Germline V lookup: CDR1 MGHDK, CDR2 SYGVNS. CDR3 in amino acids: CASSPPRIYEQYF. Written as DNA, the CDR3 is TGTGCCAGCAGTCCCCCACGGATCTACGAGCAGTACTTC.

The V and J genes are TRBV27 and TRBJ2-7, with D unclear. CDR3 length equals 14 residues. V was clipped by 8 bases and J by 0 bases, with 14 bases between them. Per the germline V gene, CDR1 is MNHEY and CDR2 is SMNVEV (reference sequence). The CDR3 coding sequence is TGTGCCAGCGCCTACGGGCCGATCTCCTACGAGCAGTACTTC. It encodes CASAYGPISYEQYF.

This rearrangement joins TRBV6-1 to TRBJ1-1, with D unresolved. CDR1 MNHNS and CDR2 SASEGT come from the germline V gene. V lost 2 bases and J lost 10, with 8 bases in between. CDR3 size: 11 residues. CDR3 region: CASSEMGRAFF. The CDR3 DNA reads TGTGCCAGCAGTGAAATGGGGAGAGCTTTCTTT.

The CDR3 DNA reads as TGTGCCAGCAGTGACAGGACTAGCACAGATACGCAGTATTTT. Translation: CASSDRTSTDTQYF. V gene TRBV2 combines with J gene TRBJ2-3; D possibly corresponds to TRBD2 (5 bases). Trimming removed 3 bases at V and 0 bases at J, with 7 bases between. The length of the CDR3 is 14 residues. CDR1 is SNHLY, CDR2 FYNNEI, per germline. Based on the CDR3 plus reference TRBV2 and TRBJ2-3, the full variable domain is EPEVTQTPSHQVTQMGQEVILRCVPISNHLYFYWYRQILGQKVEFLVSFYNNEISEKSEIFDDQFSVERPDGSNFTLKIRSTKLEDSAMYFCASSDRTSTDTQYFGPGTRLTVL.

This chain joins TRBV5-6 and TRBJ2-1, with TRBD1 matching 8 bases. The CDR3 length is 15 residues. Germline loops: CDR1 SGHDT, CDR2 YYEEEE. V lost 0 bases and J lost 5; bases outside the gene matches: 4. CDR3 bases: TGTGCCAGCAGCTTGGGACAGGGGCAGCACAATGAGCAGTTCTTC. This encodes CASSLGQGQHNEQFF.

This clone is a singleton in its sample. The genes are TRBV27 and TRBJ2-7, with 9 bases identical to TRBD1. Germline V gene sequence: CDR1 MNHEY, CDR2 SMNVEV (reference sequence). The length of the CDR3 is 15 residues. The V segment lost 4 bases and the J segment 2 bases; nucleotides outside the gene matches: 6. CDR3 sequence: CASSSPWTGAYEQYF. In DNA form, the CDR3 reads TGTGCCAGCAGTTCACCCTGGACAGGGGCCTACGAGCAGTACTTC.

This clone has just one count. The chain recombines TRBV4-1 with TRBJ2-7, with 7 bases aligning to TRBD2. Trimming removed 1 base from V and 12 bases from J; junction bases left unmatched: 12. Germline loops: CDR1 MGHRA, CDR2 YSYEKL. The CDR3 contains 14 residues. CDR3 residues: CASSQVGGDPGRYF. The CDR3 region has the DNA TGCGCCAGCAGCCAAGTTGGGGGGGACCCCGGTCGGTACTTC.

V usage is TRBV5-4 and J usage is TRBJ2-7; 10 bases align to TRBD2. The ends lost 0 bases at V and 3 bases at J; junction bases unmatched: 6. The CDR3 is made up of 16 amino acids. The germline gives CDR1 SGHNT, CDR2 YYREEE (reference sequence). The CDR3 DNA follows: TGTGCCAGCAGCTTGGAGCGGGAGGGCCGGGACTACGAGCAGTACTTC. Translating it yields CASSLEREGRDYEQYF.

The rearrangement uses TRBV21-1 and TRBJ1-5. TRBV21-1 is flagged as a pseudogene. The CDR3 totals 15 residues. CDR3: CASSGEGACNQPQHF. The CDR3 bases are TGTGCCAGCTCTGGGGAGGGGGCCTGTAATCAGCCCCAGCATTTT.

This clone showed up just once. The V gene is TRBV25-1, the J gene TRBJ1-1; 10 positions agree with TRBD1. The CDR3 runs 18 residues. Trimming took 0 bases from V and 5 from J; bases not matched to a gene: 12. Looked up from germline, CDR1 is MGHDK and CDR2 is SYGVNS. CDR3 loop: CASSEYIADRGPRTEAFF. The CDR3 DNA reads TGTGCCAGCAGTGAATACATCGCCGACAGGGGGCCGAGAACTGAAGCTTTCTTT.

The sample holds one count of this clone. The chain recombines TRBV4-1 with TRBJ2-7, with a possible D match to TRBD2 (5 bases). This CDR3 spans 15 amino acids. Germline CDR1 reads MGHRA; CDR2 reads YSYEKL. Trimming left V 4 bases short and J 5 bases short, with 18 bases between. DNA of the CDR3: TGCGCCAGCAGCCTGGAATCTAGGGCCGGGGACGAGCAGTACTTC. Translation gives CASSLESRAGDEQYF.

The CDR3 DNA reads TGTGCCAGCAGTGACAGAGAGGGGTCGTCACCCCTCCACTTT. Translated: CASSDREGSSPLHF. This chain joins TRBV25-1 and TRBJ1-6, with D maybe TRBD1 (5 bases). Germline V CDR1 and CDR2: MGHDK, SYGVNS. The germline V and J ends were trimmed by 3 bases and 10 bases, with 13 bases remaining between them. This CDR3 region has 14 residues. Combining the CDR3 with reference TRBV25-1 and TRBJ1-6 gives the whole variable domain EADIYQTPRYLVIGTGKKITLECSQTMGHDKMYWYQQDPGMELHLIHYSYGVNSTEKGDLSSESTVSRIRTEHFPLTLESARPSHTSQYLCASSDREGSSPLHFGNGTRLTVT.

V gene TRBV5-4 combines with J gene TRBJ2-7; TRBD1 might be the D (5 bases). The length of the CDR3 is 13 residues. V was clipped by 3 bases and J by 0 bases, with 7 bases between them. Per germline, CDR1 SGHNT and CDR2 YYREEE (reference sequence). The CDR3 here is CASSSGLSYEQYF. In DNA form, the CDR3 reads TGTGCCAGCAGCTCAGGGCTCTCCTACGAGCAGTACTTC. Looking up the rest from reference TRBV5-4 and TRBJ2-7 gives the full variable domain: ETGVTQSPTHLIKTRGQQVTLRCSSQSGHNTVSWYQQALGQGPQFIFQYYREEENGRGNFPPRFSGLQFPNYSSELNVNALELDDSALYLCASSSGLSYEQYFGPGTRLTVT.

The rearrangement joins TRBV9 to TRBJ2-1; 8 nucleotides align to TRBD2. Germline V gene lookup returns CDR1 SGDLS and CDR2 YYNGEE. The V gene end was trimmed by 3 bases and the J gene end by 7 bases; junction bases not matched to a gene: 15. CDR3 size: 17 residues. Here the CDR3 DNA reads TGTGCCAGCAGCGCTGGGGGGCCGGGACTAGGACGGAATGAGCAGTTCTTC. Its protein is CASSAGGPGLGRNEQFF.